This record looks at one T cell receptor (beta chain) sequence and its context. This CDR3 contains 14 residues. Looked up from germline, CDR1 is LGHNA and CDR2 is YNFKEQ. V was cut by 1 base and J by 3 bases, with 9 bases left in between. These data belong to a study of OX40 agonist ivuxolimab in advanced cancers. Study details: The dose-escalation group included hepatocellular carcinoma, melanoma, renal cell carcinoma and head and neck cancer.

Method: immunoSEQ multiplex PCR; TCRdb's copy keeps in-frame clones and lacks some. This table has about 84,000 clones, more than 80% appearing once. This clonotype originated in an adult with an advanced solid tumor such as melanoma, head and neck, liver or kidney cancer. The rearrangement joins TRBV4-2 to TRBJ1-1; D is possibly TRBD1 (5 bases). The sequencing here drew on CD4+ or CD8+ T cells sorted from blood, taken in a trial of the OX40 agonist ivuxolimab. The CDR3 reads CASSQVSGDTEAFF. The CDR3 DNA is TGTGCCAGCAGCCAAGTCTCGGGGGACACTGAAGCTTTCTTT.